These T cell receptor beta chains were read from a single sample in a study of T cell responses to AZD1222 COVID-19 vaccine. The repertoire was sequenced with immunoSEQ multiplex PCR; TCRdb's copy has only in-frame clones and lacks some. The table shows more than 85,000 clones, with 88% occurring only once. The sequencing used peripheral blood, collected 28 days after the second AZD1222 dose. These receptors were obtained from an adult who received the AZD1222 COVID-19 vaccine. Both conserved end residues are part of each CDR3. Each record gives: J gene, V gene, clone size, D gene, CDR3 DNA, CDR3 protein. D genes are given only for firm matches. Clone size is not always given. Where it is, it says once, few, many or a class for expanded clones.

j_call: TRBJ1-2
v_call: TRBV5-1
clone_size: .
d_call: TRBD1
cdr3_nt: TGCGCCAGCAGCTTACGACAGGGGGGGGCCTATGGCTACACCTTC
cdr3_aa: CASSLRQGGAYGYTF

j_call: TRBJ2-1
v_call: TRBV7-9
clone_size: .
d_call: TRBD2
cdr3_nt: TGTGCCAGCAGCTTAGTCGGTACTAGCGGGACCGATGAGCAGTTCTTC
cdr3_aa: CASSLVGTSGTDEQFF

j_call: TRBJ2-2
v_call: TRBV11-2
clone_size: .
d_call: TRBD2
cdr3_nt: TGTGCCAGCAGCTTAGATGGCGGGAGGTTCACCGGGGAGCTGTTTTTT
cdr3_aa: CASSLDGGRFTGELFF

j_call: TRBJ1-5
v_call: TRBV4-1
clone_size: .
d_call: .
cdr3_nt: TGCGCCAGCAGCCAAGCAGGGGCAAATCAGCCCCAGCATTTT
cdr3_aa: CASSQAGANQPQHF

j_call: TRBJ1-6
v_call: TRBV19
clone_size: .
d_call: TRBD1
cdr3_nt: TGTGCCAGTAGCCTACCGGGACAGGGGCTTTCACCCCTCCACTTT
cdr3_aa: CASSLPGQGLSPLHF

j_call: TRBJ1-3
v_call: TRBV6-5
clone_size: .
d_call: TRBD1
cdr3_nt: TGTGCCAGCAGCCGAGGGACAGTCTCTGGAAACACCATATATTTT
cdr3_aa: CASSRGTVSGNTIYF

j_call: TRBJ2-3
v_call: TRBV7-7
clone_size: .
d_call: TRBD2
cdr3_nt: TGTGCCAGCAGCTTAACGGGAGGGCCGGCAGATACGCAGTATTTT
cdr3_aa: CASSLTGGPADTQYF

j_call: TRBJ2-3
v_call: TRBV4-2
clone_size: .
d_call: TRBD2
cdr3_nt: TGTGCCAGCAGCCAAGAGTTCGCGGGAGGGAGCACAGATACGCAGTATTTT
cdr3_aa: CASSQEFAGGSTDTQYF

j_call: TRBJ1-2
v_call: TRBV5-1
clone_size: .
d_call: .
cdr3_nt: TGCGCCAGCAGCTTGTCGTTAGCTAACTATGGCTACACCTTC
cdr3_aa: CASSLSLANYGYTF

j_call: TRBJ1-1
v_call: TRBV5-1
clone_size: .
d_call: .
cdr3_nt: TGCGCCAGCAGCTTTTTTAGAATGAACACTGAAGCTTTCTTT
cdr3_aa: CASSFFRMNTEAFF

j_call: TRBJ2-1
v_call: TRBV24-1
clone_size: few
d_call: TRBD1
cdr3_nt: TGTGCCACCAGTGATGCGGGACAGGGTCGGGATGAGCAGTTCTTC
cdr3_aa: CATSDAGQGRDEQFF

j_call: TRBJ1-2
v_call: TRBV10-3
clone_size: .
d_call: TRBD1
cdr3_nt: TGTGCCATCCAAGGGGGCGCAGGCTACACCTTC
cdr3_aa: CAIQGGAGYTF

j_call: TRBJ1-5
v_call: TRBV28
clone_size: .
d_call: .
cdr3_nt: TGTGCCAGCAGCTCCGCCCTCGCGGGACAGCCCCAGCATTTT
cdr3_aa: CASSSALAGQPQHF

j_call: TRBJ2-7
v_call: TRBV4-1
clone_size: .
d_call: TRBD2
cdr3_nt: TGCGCCAGCAGCCAGGTCCCCACTAGCGGTACGAAGTACTTC
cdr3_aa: CASSQVPTSGTKYF

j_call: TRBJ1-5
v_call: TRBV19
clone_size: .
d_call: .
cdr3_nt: TGTGCCAGTAGTATGTTGGGGATTCAGCCCCAGCATTTT
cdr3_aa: CASSMLGIQPQHF

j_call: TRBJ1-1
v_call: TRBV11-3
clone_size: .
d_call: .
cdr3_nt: TGTGCCAGCAGCCTTAACGTGAACACTGAAGCTTTCTTT
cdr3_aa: CASSLNVNTEAFF

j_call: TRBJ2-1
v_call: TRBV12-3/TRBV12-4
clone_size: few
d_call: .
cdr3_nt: TGTGCCAGCGGCTGGGAGGCCTACAATGAGCAGTTCTTC
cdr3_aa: CASGWEAYNEQFF

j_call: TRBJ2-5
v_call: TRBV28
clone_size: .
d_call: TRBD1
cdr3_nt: TGTGCCAGCAGTCCGTCCGGGACAGGGTATAGGGAGACCCAGTACTTC
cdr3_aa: CASSPSGTGYRETQYF

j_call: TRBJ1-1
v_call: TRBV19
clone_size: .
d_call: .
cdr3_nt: TGTGCCAGTGCTTGGGTGGATTTAGCTGAAGCTTTCTTT
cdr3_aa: CASAWVDLAEAFF

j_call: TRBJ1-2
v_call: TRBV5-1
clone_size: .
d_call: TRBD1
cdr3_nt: TGCGCCAGCAGTTCGACAGGGGGAACAATTAGAATTGCCTTC
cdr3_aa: CASSSTGGTIRIAF

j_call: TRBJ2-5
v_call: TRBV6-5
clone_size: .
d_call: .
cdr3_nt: TGTGCCAGCACTCCCAGGAGCGTAGAGACCCAGTACTTC
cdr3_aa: CASTPRSVETQYF

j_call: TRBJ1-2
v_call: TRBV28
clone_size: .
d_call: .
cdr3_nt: TGTGCCAGCAGTTTGACCGCAGAAGGGTATGGCTACACCTTC
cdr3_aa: CASSLTAEGYGYTF

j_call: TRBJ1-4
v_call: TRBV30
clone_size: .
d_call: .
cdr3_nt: TGTGCCTGGAGTGAAGGGACCACCTCCCCACCAACTAATGAAAAACTGTTTTTT
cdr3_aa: CAWSEGTTSPPTNEKLFF

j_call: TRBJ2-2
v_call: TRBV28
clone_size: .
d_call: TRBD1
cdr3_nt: TGTGCCAGCAGGCACGGGACAGGCGCTAACACCGGGGAGCTGTTTTTT
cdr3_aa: CASRHGTGANTGELFF

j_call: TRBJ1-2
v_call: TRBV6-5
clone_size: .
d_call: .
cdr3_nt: TGTGCCAGCGGACCTACCGGGACCCAAACGCGAGGCTACACCTTC
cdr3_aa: CASGPTGTQTRGYTF

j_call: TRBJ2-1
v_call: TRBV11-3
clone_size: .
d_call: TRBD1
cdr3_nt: TGTGCCAGCAGCCCCGGGACAGGCGGGAACAATGAGCAGTTCTTC
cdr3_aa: CASSPGTGGNNEQFF

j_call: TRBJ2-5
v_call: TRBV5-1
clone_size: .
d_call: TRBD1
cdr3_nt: TGCGCCAGCAGCGCCGGGACAGAGCAAGAGACCCAGTACTTC
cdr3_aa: CASSAGTEQETQYF

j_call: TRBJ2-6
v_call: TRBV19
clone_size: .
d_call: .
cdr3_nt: TGTGCCACACGACACCTCTCTGGGGCCAACGTCCTGACTTTC
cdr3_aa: CATRHLSGANVLTF

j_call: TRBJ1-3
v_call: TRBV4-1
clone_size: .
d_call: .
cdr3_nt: TGCGCCAGCAGCCAAGGGATCTCTGGAAACACCATATATTTT
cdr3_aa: CASSQGISGNTIYF

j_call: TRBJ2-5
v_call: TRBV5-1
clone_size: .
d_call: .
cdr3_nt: TGCGCCAGCAGCTTGTTGCGGGAAGAGACCCAGTACTTC
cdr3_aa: CASSLLREETQYF

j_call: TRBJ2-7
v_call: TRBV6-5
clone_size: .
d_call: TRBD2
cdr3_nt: TGTGCCAGCAGGACTAGCGGGAGAATCGTCGAGCAGTACTTC
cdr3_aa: CASRTSGRIVEQYF

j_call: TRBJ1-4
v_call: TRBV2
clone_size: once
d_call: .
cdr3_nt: TGTGCCAGCAGGGGGGGGTCCTATGAAAAACTGTTTTTT
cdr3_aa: CASRGGSYEKLFF

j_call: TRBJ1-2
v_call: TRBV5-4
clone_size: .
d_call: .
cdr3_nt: TGTGCCAGCAGCTTCCCAGCTAACTATGGCTACACCTTC
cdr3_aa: CASSFPANYGYTF

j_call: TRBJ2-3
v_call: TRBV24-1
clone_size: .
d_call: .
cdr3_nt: TGTGCCACCAGTGATTTGAGGTTTGGGGGCACAGATACGCAGTATTTT
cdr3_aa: CATSDLRFGGTDTQYF

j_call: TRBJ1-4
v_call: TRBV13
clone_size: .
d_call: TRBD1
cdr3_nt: TGTGCCAGCAGCTTACAGGGGGCAAAGGAAAAACTGTTTTTT
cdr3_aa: CASSLQGAKEKLFF

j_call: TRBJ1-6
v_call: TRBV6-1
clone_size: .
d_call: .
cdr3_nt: TGTGCCAGCAGTGAAGCGGGGGGTAATAATTCACCCCTCCACTTT
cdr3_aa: CASSEAGGNNSPLHF

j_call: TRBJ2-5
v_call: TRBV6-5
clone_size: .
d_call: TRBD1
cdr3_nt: TGTGCCAGCAGCAATACAGGGGGCGCGATAGAGACCCAGTACTTC
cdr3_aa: CASSNTGGAIETQYF

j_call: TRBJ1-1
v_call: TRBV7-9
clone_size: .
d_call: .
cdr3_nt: TGTGCCAGCAGCTTCGTAGACACTGAAGCTTTCTTT
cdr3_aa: CASSFVDTEAFF

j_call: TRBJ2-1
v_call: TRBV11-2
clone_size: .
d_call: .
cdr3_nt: TGTGCCAGCAGCTTAGAGAGGTATTACAATGAGCAGTTCTTC
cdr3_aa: CASSLERYYNEQFF

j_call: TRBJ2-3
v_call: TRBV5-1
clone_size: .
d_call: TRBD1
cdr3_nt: TGCGCCAGCAGCTTGGGGACAGGCGAGGATACGCAGTATTTT
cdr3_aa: CASSLGTGEDTQYF

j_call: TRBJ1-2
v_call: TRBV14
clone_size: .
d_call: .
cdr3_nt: TGTGCCAGCAGCCAAGATCTCGCCAGGGGAGACTATGGCTACACCTTC
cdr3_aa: CASSQDLARGDYGYTF

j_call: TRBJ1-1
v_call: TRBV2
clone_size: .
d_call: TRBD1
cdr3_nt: TGTGCCAGCAGCCCCCAGGGGGCCTACACTGAAGCTTTCTTT
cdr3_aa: CASSPQGAYTEAFF

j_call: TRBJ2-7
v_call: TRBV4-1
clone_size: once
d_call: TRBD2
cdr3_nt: TGCGCCAGCAGCCAAGGGACTAGCGGGAGTATGGACACCTACGAGCAGTACTTC
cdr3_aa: CASSQGTSGSMDTYEQYF

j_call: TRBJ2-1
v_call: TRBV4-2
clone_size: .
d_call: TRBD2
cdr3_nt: TGTGCCAGCAGCGTTAGCGGGGTCAATGAGCAGTTCTTC
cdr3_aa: CASSVSGVNEQFF

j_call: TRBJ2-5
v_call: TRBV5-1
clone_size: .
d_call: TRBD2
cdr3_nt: TGCGCCAGTTCTGTAGCGGGCCAAGAGACCCAGTACTTC
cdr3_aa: CASSVAGQETQYF